This record covers a single T cell receptor (beta chain). Antigen unknown. The junction departs from the called germline gene at one end, perhaps through a read error. The CDR3 is made up of 16 amino acids. This entry comes from a study of blood T cells in healthy people across ages. A sample-barcoded 5' primer and a J-beta primer mix were used in a second PCR of about 7 to 12 cycles. TCRdb called the 5' RACE reads again in MiXCR, with one record for every CDR3 protein. This table holds approximately 810,000 distinct CDR3 sequences, under 30% found once. The amount of total RNA extracted per sample was at least 5.5 micrograms. The study, taken as a whole, reports: TCR beta diversity, measured per million T cells, fell in a roughly linear way with age. Higher diversity and more naive CD4+ cells were features of long-lived donors, compared to aged donors.

The sample comprised blood. This sequence joins TRBV12-3 or TRBV12-4 and TRBJ2-6; possibly TRBD1 for D (5 bases). The clonotype was recovered from an elderly woman in good health. CDR3: CASSFSASSGANVPTF. The CDR3 DNA is TGTGCCAGTAGTTTTTCCGCAAGCTCTGGGGCCAACGTCCCGACTTTC.